The next 26 T cell receptor beta chains were all read from a single sample in a study of Tregs in tolerant kidney transplant recipients. Using immunoSEQ multiplex PCR, the repertoire was profiled, and TCRdb retains in-frame clones only, with some absent. The data hold fewer than 80,000 clones, with roughly nine tenths observed a single time. The sequences come from CD4+ T cells from blood, collected before the transplant. Receptors were obtained from a human donor who received a combined kidney and bone marrow transplant.

This sequence joins TRBV6-6 and TRBJ2-7; D possibly corresponds to TRBD2 (5 bases). Trimming shortened V by 2 bases and J by 2 bases, and 13 bases separated the two germline ends. The CDR3 is 15 amino acids. The V gene's germline CDR1 is MNHNY and CDR2 SVGAGI (reference sequence). The CDR3 region is CASSYLGRETYEQYF. CDR3 bases: TGTGCCAGCAGTTACCTCGGACGGGAAACCTACGAGCAGTACTTC.

This clone has just one count. The chain carries TRBV18 and TRBJ1-5, with 8 nucleotides matching TRBD1. The trim removed 6 bases at V and 6 bases at J, leaving 7 bases unmatched. The CDR3 is 14 amino acids. Germline assignment: CDR1 KGHSH and CDR2 LQKENI. CDR3 amino acids: CASSPSGGFQPQHF. For the CDR3, the DNA is TGTGCCAGCTCCCCATCAGGGGGCTTTCAGCCCCAGCATTTT.

The chain has TRBV7-6 and TRBJ1-4, with TRBD1 identical over 7 bases. There are 18 residues in the CDR3. Per the germline V gene, CDR1 is SGHVS and CDR2 is FNYEAQ. Trimming at V came to 5 bases and at J to 1 base, leaving 13 bases not matched to a gene. CDR3 amino acids: CASSHRTGGRLTNEKLFF. The CDR3 DNA sequence: TGTGCCAGCAGCCATAGGACAGGTGGAAGATTAACTAATGAAAAACTGTTTTTT. The complete variable domain, with remaining parts taken from reference TRBV7-6 and TRBJ1-4, reads GAGVSQSPRYKVTKRGQDVALRCDPISGHVSLYWYRQALGQGPEFLTYFNYEAQQDKSGLPNDRFSAERPEGSISTLTIQRTEQRDSAMYRCASSHRTGGRLTNEKLFFGSGTQLSVL.

This sequence joins TRBV18 and TRBJ2-1; D remains unclear. V was pared by 6 bases and J by 5 bases, with 5 bases between. CDR1 and CDR2 (germline): KGHSH, LQKENI. This CDR3 region has 11 residues. The CDR3 bases are TGTGCCAGCTCGTATGACAATGAGCAGTTCTTC. As protein: CASSYDNEQFF.

The rearrangement uses TRBV11-2 and TRBJ2-2; 8 positions match TRBD1. CDR1 and CDR2 from the germline V gene are SGHAT and FQNNGV. This CDR3 region has 16 residues. V shed 4 bases, J shed 1 base, and the junction held 5 bases outside the gene matches. The CDR3 DNA follows: TGTGCCAGCAGCTCTCGGACAGGGAAGAACACCGGGGAGCTGTTTTTT. Protein: CASSSRTGKNTGELFF.

The genes are TRBV7-2 and TRBJ2-7; 7 bases are a match to TRBD1. V dropped 3 bases and J dropped 10; count of bases not matched to a gene: 6. This CDR3 spans 12 amino acids. CDR1 is SGHTA and CDR2 is FQGNSA in the germline V gene. Written as DNA, the CDR3 is TGTGCCAGCAGCTTCATAGGGGGCGATCAGTACTTC. Encoded protein: CASSFIGGDQYF.

On this clone itself: Other DNA sequences within the sample encode an identical CDR3. The chain couples TRBV7-9 to TRBJ2-7; 8 positions match TRBD1. The germline CDR1 and CDR2 sequences are SEHNR and FQNEAQ (reference sequence). Trimming took 1 base from V and 3 from J; bases not matched to a gene: 2. The CDR3 is 14 amino acids. In DNA, the CDR3 is TGTGCCAGCAGCTTAGGGACAGGGTTCTACGAGCAGTACTTC. Protein product: CASSLGTGFYEQYF.

This chain joins TRBV28 and TRBJ1-1, with TRBD1 matching 11 bases. Unmatched junction bases numbered 5, after V lost 4 bases and J lost 7 bases. The CDR3 is 14 residues long. The germline V gene has CDR1 MDHEN and CDR2 SYDVKM. CDR3 in DNA: TGTGCCAGCAGTTCAGGACAGGGGGCAGGTGAAGCTTTCTTT. It yields the protein CASSSGQGAGEAFF.

This sequence joins TRBV5-8 and TRBJ2-1; 9 bases are shared with TRBD1. The CDR3 has 17 amino acids. CDR1 SGHTS and CDR2 YDEGEE come from the germline V gene. V lost 1 base to trimming and J lost 4 bases; unmatched junction nucleotides: 9. The CDR3 protein is CASSLRSWTGAYNEQFF. In nucleotides, the CDR3 is TGTGCCAGCAGCTTGAGGAGCTGGACAGGGGCGTACAATGAGCAGTTCTTC.

The V and J genes are TRBV12-2 and TRBJ2-1; the table calls TRBD1, which could not be checked here. TRBV12-2 constitutes a pseudogene. The CDR3 loop spans 15 amino acids. The CDR3 DNA sequence: TGTGCAAGTCACTCTCAGACAGATTCTTACAATGAGCAGTTCTTC. This translates into CASHSQTDSYNEQFF.

The rearrangement links TRBV6-5 to TRBJ2-2; maybe TRBD2 (5 bases). Germline lookup yields CDR1 MNHEY and CDR2 SVGAGI. The CDR3 is made up of 13 amino acids. V lost 6 bases and J lost 5, with 10 bases in between. This CDR3 reads CASSRRETGELFF. CDR3 nucleotides: TGTGCCAGCAGCCGAAGGGAGACCGGGGAGCTGTTTTTT.

V is TRBV6-1 and J is TRBJ1-5; the D gene is possibly TRBD1 (5 bases). CDR1 and CDR2 (germline): MNHNS, SASEGT. CDR3 length: 15 amino acids. Trimming took 8 bases from V and 5 from J, leaving 19 bases between them. The CDR3 reads CASGARGGGDQPQHF. For the CDR3, the DNA is TGTGCCAGCGGAGCCCGCGGGGGTGGGGATCAGCCCCAGCATTTT.

The V gene is TRBV30, the J gene TRBJ1-2; 9 nucleotides line up with TRBD1. Unmatched junction bases numbered 5, after V lost 3 bases and J lost 6 bases. The CDR3 contains 13 residues. The germline CDR1 and CDR2 sequences are GTSNPN and SVGIG (reference sequence). The CDR3 nucleotides read TGTGCCTGGAGCGGATGGACAGGGGATGGCTACACCTTC. Its protein product is CAWSGWTGDGYTF.

This sequence joins TRBV9 and TRBJ1-1; TRBD1 matches at 7 bases. With 3 bases clipped from V and 1 base from J, the junction kept 6 bases outside the gene matches. The germline gives CDR1 SGDLS, CDR2 YYNGEE. The CDR3 covers 15 residues. The CDR3 region is CASSAGGQPNTEAFF. CDR3 DNA sequence: TGTGCCAGCAGCGCAGGGGGACAGCCGAACACTGAAGCTTTCTTT.

This clone has just a few counts. J is TRBJ1-2 and V is TRBV29-1, with D tentatively TRBD1 (5 bases). The CDR3 extends over 13 amino acids. V shed 4 bases and J shed 0 bases, with 9 bases lying between them. Germline loops: CDR1 SQVTM, CDR2 ANQGSEA. The CDR3 loop reads CSVGQNSNYGYTF. CDR3 in DNA: TGCAGCGTTGGACAGAACTCTAACTATGGCTACACCTTC.

This rearrangement joins TRBV7-9 to TRBJ1-2; TRBD1 agrees at 8 bases. Germline V CDR1 and CDR2: SEHNR, FQNEAQ (reference sequence). The V and J ends lost 5 bases and 7 bases, in that order; junction bases with no gene match: 9. This CDR3 comprises 14 residues. CDR3 DNA: TGTGCCAGCAGCGGGCAGGGGGCTTATGGTGGCTACACCTTC. Amino acid sequence: CASSGQGAYGGYTF.

CDR3 sequence (DNA): TGTGCCACCAGCAGAGATCTTCAGGGGCTGGAAAAACTGTTTTTT. Its protein is CATSRDLQGLEKLFF. The chain recombines TRBV15 with TRBJ1-4, with a weak D call TRBD1 (6 bases). Germline lookup yields CDR1 LNHNV and CDR2 YYDKDF (reference sequence). The CDR3 is 15 amino acids. Trimming removed 0 bases at V and 8 bases at J, with 13 bases between.

The chain links TRBV28 to TRBJ2-7; a weak D match, TRBD2 (6 bases). This CDR3 is 12 amino acids long. With 5 bases removed from V and 4 bases from J, the gap between germline ends came to 9 bases. The germline CDR1 and CDR2 sequences are MDHEN and SYDVKM. Here the CDR3 reads CASSVGTYEQYF. CDR3 nucleotide sequence: TGTGCCAGCAGTGTCGGGACTTACGAGCAGTACTTC.

V and J are TRBV4-2 and TRBJ2-1, with 7 bases matching TRBD1. CDR1 is LGHNA, CDR2 YNFKEQ, per germline. Trimming cost V 8 bases and J 0 bases; bases outside gene matches: 13. The CDR3 is 17 residues long. This chain's CDR3 is CASSLSRTGSSYNEQFF. DNA for the CDR3: TGTGCCAGCTCCCTGAGCCGGACAGGCAGCTCCTACAATGAGCAGTTCTTC.

The chain recombines TRBV25-1 with TRBJ2-7, with 8 positions matching TRBD2. Germline CDR1 reads MGHDK; CDR2 reads SYGVNS. Germline trimming cut 6 bases from V and 5 bases from J; bases unmatched to any gene: 6. The CDR3 spans 13 residues. This CDR3 is CASRGSGIHEQYF. CDR3 nucleotides: TGTGCCAGCAGGGGTAGCGGGATCCACGAGCAGTACTTC.

The chain has TRBV10-3 and TRBJ2-1; D call uncertain. Between the trimmed V and J ends, which lost 2 bases and 8 bases, there was a span of 13 bases. The CDR3 is 14 amino acids. Germline CDR1 reads ENHRY; CDR2 reads SYGVKD. This CDR3 reads CAISEDLSFHEQFF. In nucleotides, the CDR3 is TGTGCCATCAGTGAGGATTTGAGTTTTCATGAGCAGTTCTTC.

V and J are TRBV2 and TRBJ2-7; 7 bases match TRBD2. Germline trimming cut 4 bases from V and 2 bases from J; bases unmatched to any gene: 8. Germline values: CDR1 SNHLY, CDR2 FYNNEI. The CDR3 extends over 15 amino acids. The CDR3 sequence: CASSGRTRPTYEQYF. The CDR3 bases are TGTGCCAGCAGTGGGCGGACTAGGCCGACCTACGAGCAGTACTTC.

The rearrangement uses TRBV6-1 and TRBJ2-7, with 10 nucleotides matching TRBD2. Per the germline V gene, CDR1 is MNHNS and CDR2 is SASEGT. The CDR3 is 15 amino acids. Trimming removed 7 bases from V and 2 bases from J; junction bases left unmatched: 8. The CDR3 protein is CASIAGTSVPYEQYF. CDR3 DNA: TGTGCCAGCATTGCCGGGACTAGCGTCCCCTACGAGCAGTACTTC.

This clone came up once. The V and J genes are TRBV18 and TRBJ2-7; TRBD2 aligns across 9 bases. The CDR3 has 16 residues. The V gene end was trimmed by 3 bases and the J gene end by 5 bases; junction bases not matched to a gene: 11. In germline, CDR1 is KGHSH, CDR2 LQKENI. The CDR3 bases are TGTGCCAGCTCACCCCTCACTAGCGGGTATTCCGACGAGCAGTACTTC. Protein sequence: CASSPLTSGYSDEQYF.

This chain links TRBV18 with TRBJ2-7, with D possibly matching TRBD1 (6 bases). The ends were cut back, 3 bases at V and 2 bases at J, with 11 bases in the middle. Germline V gene sequence: CDR1 KGHSH, CDR2 LQKENI. CDR3 length: 14 amino acids. In nucleotides, the CDR3 is TGTGCCAGCTCACCCGGCCGGACAGCCTACGAGCAGTACTTC. It translates to CASSPGRTAYEQYF.

This rearrangement joins TRBV2 to TRBJ2-7; TRBD2 matches at 7 bases. The CDR3 is 15 amino acids. Trimming cost V 2 bases and J 1 base; bases outside gene matches: 5. From germline, CDR1 is SNHLY and CDR2 FYNNEI. This CDR3 is CASSELASGSYEQYF. The CDR3 coding sequence is TGTGCCAGCAGTGAACTGGCTAGCGGTTCCTACGAGCAGTACTTC.